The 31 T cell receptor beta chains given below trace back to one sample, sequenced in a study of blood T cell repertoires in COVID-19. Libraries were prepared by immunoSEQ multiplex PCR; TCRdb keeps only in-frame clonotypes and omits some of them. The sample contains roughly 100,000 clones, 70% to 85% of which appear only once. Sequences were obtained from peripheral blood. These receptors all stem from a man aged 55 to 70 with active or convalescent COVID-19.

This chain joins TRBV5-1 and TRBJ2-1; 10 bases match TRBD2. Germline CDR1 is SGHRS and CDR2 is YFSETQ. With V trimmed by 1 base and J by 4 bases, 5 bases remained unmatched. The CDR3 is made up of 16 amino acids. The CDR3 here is CASSLSLAGEYNEQFF. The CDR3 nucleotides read TGCGCCAGCAGCTTGTCCCTAGCGGGGGAGTACAATGAGCAGTTCTTC.

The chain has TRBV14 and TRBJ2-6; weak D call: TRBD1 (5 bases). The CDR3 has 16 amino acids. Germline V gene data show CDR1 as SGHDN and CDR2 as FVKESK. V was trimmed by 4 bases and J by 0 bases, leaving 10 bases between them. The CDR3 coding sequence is TGTGCCAGCAGCCCCCCCGACAGCTCTGGGGCCAACGTCCTGACTTTC. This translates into CASSPPDSSGANVLTF.

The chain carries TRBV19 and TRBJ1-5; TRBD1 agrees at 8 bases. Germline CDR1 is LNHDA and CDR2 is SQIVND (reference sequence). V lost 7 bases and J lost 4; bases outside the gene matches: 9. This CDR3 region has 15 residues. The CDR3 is CASIGQGSWNQPQHF. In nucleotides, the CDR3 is TGTGCCAGTATCGGACAGGGAAGCTGGAATCAGCCCCAGCATTTT.

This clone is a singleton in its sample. CDR3 residues: CASSPMGGLSNEQFF. In DNA form, the CDR3 reads TGTGCCAGCAGCCCCATGGGGGGGCTGTCGAATGAGCAGTTCTTC. The chain combines TRBV3-1 (or the pseudogene TRBV3-2) with TRBJ2-1; tentative D call: TRBD2 (7 bases). CDR3 length equals 15 residues. In germline, CDR1 is LGHDT, CDR2 YNNKEL (reference sequence). V was shortened by 4 bases and J by 7 bases, with 17 bases between the two germline ends.

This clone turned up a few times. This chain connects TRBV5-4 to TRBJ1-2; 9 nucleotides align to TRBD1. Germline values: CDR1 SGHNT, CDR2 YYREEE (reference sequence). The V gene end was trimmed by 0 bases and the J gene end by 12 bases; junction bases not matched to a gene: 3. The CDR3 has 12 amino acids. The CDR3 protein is CASSLEQGANTF. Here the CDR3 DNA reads TGTGCCAGCAGCTTGGAACAGGGGGCAAACACCTTC.

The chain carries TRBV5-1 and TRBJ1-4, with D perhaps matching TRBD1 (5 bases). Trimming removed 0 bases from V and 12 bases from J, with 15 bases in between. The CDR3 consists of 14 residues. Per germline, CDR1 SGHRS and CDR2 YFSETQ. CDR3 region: CASSLGQTDGELFF. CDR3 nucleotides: TGCGCCAGCAGCTTGGGACAGACGGATGGGGAACTGTTTTTT.

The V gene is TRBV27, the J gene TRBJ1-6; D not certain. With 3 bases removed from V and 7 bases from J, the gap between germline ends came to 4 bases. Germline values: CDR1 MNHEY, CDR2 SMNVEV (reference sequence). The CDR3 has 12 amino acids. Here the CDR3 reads CASSFFNSPLHF. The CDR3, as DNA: TGTGCCAGCAGTTTCTTCAATTCACCCCTCCACTTT.

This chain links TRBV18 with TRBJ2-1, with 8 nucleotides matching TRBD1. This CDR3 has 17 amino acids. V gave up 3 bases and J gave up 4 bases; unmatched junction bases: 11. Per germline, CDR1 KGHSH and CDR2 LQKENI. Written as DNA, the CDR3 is TGTGCCAGCTCACCGTCCCAGGGGGCAGATTCTTACAATGAGCAGTTCTTC. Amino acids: CASSPSQGADSYNEQFF.

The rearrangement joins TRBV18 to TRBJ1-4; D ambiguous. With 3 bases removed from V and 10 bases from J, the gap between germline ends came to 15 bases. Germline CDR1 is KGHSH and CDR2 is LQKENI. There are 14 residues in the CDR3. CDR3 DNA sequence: TGTGCCAGCTCACCCGACGTTAGGCGGGGAAAACTGTTTTTT. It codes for CASSPDVRRGKLFF.

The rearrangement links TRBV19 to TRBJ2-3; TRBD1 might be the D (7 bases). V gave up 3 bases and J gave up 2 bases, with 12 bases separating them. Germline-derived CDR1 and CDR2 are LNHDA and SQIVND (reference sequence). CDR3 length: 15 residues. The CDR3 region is CASSIGGGSTDTQYF. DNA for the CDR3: TGTGCCAGTAGTATCGGAGGGGGCTCCACAGATACGCAGTATTTT.

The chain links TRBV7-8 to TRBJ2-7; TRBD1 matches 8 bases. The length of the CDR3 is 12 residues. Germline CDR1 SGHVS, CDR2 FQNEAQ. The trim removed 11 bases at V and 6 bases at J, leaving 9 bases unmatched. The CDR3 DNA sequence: TGTGCCCTCCAGGGGGCGCGGGGCGAGCAGTACTTC. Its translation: CALQGARGEQYF.

Here the CDR3 DNA reads TGTGCCAGCTCACTTGACAGGGATGGCTACACCTTC. Its protein product is CASSLDRDGYTF. V gene TRBV18 combines with J gene TRBJ1-2; 7 nucleotides match TRBD1. After removal of 4 bases from V and 6 bases from J, the junction contained 2 bases not matched to a gene. The CDR3 totals 12 residues. Germline assignment: CDR1 KGHSH and CDR2 LQKENI.

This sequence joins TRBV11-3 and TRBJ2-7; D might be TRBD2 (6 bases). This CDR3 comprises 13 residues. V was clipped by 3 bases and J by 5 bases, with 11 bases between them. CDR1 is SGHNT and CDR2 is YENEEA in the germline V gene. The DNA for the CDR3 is TGTGCCAGCAGCTTCGAAGGCGGGAACGAGCAGTACTTC. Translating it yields CASSFEGGNEQYF.

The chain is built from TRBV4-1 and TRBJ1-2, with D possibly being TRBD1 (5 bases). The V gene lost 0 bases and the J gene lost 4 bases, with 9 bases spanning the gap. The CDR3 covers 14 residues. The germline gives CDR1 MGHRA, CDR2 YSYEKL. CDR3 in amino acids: CASSQEGAPYGYTF. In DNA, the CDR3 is TGCGCCAGCAGCCAAGAAGGGGCCCCCTATGGCTACACCTTC.

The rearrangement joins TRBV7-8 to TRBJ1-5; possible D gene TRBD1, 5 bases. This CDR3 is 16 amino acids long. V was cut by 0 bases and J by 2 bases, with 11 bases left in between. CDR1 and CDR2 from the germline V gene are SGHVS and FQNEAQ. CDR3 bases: TGTGCCAGCAGCTTAGCAGGGGCCCAAGGCAATCAGCCCCAGCATTTT. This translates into CASSLAGAQGNQPQHF. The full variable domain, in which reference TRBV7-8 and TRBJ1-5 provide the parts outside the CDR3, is GAGVSQSPRYKVAKRGQDVALRCDPISGHVSLFWYQQALGQGPEFLTYFQNEAQLDKSGLPSDRFFAERPEGSVSTLKIQRTQQEDSAVYLCASSLAGAQGNQPQHFGDGTRLSIL.

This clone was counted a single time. The CDR3 loop is CASSTGGDYNEQFF. Here the CDR3 DNA reads TGTGCCAGCAGTACAGGGGGCGACTACAATGAGCAGTTCTTC. The V and J genes are TRBV5-4 and TRBJ2-1, with 9 positions matching TRBD1. The germline V gene has CDR1 SGHNT and CDR2 YYREEE (reference sequence). This CDR3 region has 14 residues. Trimming at V came to 5 bases and at J to 3 bases, leaving 3 bases not matched to a gene.

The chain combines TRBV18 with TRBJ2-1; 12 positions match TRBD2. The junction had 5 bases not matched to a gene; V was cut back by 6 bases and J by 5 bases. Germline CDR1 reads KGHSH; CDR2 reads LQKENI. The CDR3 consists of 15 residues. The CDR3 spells CASSLRTSGNNEQFF. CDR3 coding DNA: TGTGCCAGCTCCCTTAGGACTAGCGGGAACAATGAGCAGTTCTTC. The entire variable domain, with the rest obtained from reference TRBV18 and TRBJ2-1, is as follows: NAGVMQNPRHLVRRRGQEARLRCSPMKGHSHVYWYRQLPEEGLKFMVYLQKENIIDESGMPKERFSAEFPKEGPSILRIQQVVRGDSAAYFCASSLRTSGNNEQFFGPGTRLTVL.

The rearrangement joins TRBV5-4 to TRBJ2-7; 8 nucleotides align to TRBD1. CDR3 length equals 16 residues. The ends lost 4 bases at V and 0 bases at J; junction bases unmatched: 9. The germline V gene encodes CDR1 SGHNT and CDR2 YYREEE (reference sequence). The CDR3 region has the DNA TGTGCCAGCAGCCCGCGGACAGGGTCCGTCTCCTACGAGCAGTACTTC. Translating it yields CASSPRTGSVSYEQYF.

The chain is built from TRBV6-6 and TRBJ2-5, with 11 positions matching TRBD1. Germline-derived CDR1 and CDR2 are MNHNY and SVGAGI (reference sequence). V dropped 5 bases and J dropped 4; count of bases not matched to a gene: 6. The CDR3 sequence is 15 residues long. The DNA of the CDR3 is TGTGCCAGCAGTCCCCGGACAGGGGGCGCAGAGACCCAGTACTTC. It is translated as CASSPRTGGAETQYF.

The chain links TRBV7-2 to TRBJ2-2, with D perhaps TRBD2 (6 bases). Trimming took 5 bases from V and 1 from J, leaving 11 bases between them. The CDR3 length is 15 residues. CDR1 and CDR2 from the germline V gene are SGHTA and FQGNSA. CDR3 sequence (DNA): TGTGCCAGCAGCCCCCGGAGGGAGAACACCGGGGAGCTGTTTTTT. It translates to CASSPRRENTGELFF. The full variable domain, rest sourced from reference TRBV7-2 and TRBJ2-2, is GAGVSQSPSNKVTEKGKDVELRCDPISGHTALYWYRQSLGQGLEFLIYFQGNSAPDKSGLPSDRFSAERTGGSVSTLTIQRTQQEDSAVYLCASSPRRENTGELFFGEGSRLTVL.

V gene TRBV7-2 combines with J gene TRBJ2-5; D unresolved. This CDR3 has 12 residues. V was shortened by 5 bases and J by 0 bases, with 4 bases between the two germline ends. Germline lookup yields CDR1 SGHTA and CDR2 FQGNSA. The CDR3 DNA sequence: TGTGCCAGCAGCCCCTACCAAGAGACCCAGTACTTC. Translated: CASSPYQETQYF.

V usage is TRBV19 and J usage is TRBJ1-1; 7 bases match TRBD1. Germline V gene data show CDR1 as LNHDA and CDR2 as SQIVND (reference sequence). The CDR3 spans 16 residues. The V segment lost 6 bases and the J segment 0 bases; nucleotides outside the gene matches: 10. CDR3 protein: CASSPDRRGMNTEAFF. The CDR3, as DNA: TGTGCCAGTAGCCCGGACAGGAGGGGGATGAACACTGAAGCTTTCTTT. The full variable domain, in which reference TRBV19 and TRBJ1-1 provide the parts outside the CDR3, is DGGITQSPKYLFRKEGQNVTLSCEQNLNHDAMYWYRQDPGQGLRLIYYSQIVNDFQKGDIAEGYSVSREKKESFPLTVTSAQKNPTAFYLCASSPDRRGMNTEAFFGQGTRLTVV.

The CDR3 nucleotides read TGCGCCAGCAGCCCCACTAGCGGGATCCACAATGAGCAGTTCTTC. This codes for CASSPTSGIHNEQFF. The rearrangement joins TRBV5-1 to TRBJ2-1; 10 positions agree with TRBD2. Germline-derived CDR1 and CDR2 are SGHRS and YFSETQ. Losses at the gene ends were 4 bases for V and 5 bases for J; bases not matched to a gene: 6. CDR3 length: 15 residues.

Here the CDR3 DNA reads TGCGCCAGCAGCAGTTCTGGGCAGGGGCCAGAGACCCAGTACTTC. Protein: CASSSSGQGPETQYF. The J gene is TRBJ2-5, the V gene TRBV5-1; tentative D call: TRBD1 (6 bases). V lost 4 bases to trimming and J lost 4 bases, with 17 bases between them. The CDR3 extends over 15 amino acids. Germline V gene sequence: CDR1 SGHRS, CDR2 YFSETQ.

CDR3 sequence reads: CAWSVSRWGEIYGYTF. The CDR3 DNA reads as TGTGCCTGGAGTGTAAGCCGATGGGGGGAGATTTATGGCTACACCTTC. The V call is TRBV30, the J call TRBJ1-2; TRBD1 might be the D (5 bases). V lost 0 bases and J lost 5, with 19 bases in between. In germline, CDR1 is GTSNPN, CDR2 SVGIG (reference sequence). The CDR3 sequence is 16 residues long.

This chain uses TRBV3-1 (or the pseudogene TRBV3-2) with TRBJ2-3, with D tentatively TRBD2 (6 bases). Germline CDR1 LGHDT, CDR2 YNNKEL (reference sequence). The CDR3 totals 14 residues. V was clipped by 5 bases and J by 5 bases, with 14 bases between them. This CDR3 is CASSFQTAGDTQYF. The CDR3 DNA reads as TGTGCCAGCAGCTTCCAGACAGCGGGAGATACGCAGTATTTT.

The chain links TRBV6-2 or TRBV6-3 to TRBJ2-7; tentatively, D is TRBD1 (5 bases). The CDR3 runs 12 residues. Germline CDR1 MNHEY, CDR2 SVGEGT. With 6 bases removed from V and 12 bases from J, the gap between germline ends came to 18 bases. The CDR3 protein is CASSPGHLMPYV. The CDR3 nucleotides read TGTGCCAGCAGCCCCGGACACCTAATGCCGTACGTC.

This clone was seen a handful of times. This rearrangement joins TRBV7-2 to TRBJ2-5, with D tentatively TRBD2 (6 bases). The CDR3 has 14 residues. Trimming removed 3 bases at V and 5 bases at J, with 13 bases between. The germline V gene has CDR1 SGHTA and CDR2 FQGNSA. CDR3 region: CASSFSRERETQYF. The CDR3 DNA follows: TGTGCCAGCAGCTTCTCCCGGGAGAGGGAGACCCAGTACTTC.

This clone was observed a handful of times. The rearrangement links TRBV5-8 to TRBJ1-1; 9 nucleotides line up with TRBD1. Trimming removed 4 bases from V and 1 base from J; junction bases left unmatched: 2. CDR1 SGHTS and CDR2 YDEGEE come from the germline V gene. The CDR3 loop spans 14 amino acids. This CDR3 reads CASSTGQGNTEAFF. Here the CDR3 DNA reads TGTGCCAGCAGCACGGGACAGGGGAACACTGAAGCTTTCTTT. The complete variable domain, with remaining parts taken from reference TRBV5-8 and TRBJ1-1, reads EAGVTQSPTHLIKTRGQQATLRCSPISGHTSVYWYQQALGLGLQFLLWYDEGEERNRGNFPPRFSGRQFPNYSSELNVNALELEDSALYLCASSTGQGNTEAFFGQGTRLTVV.

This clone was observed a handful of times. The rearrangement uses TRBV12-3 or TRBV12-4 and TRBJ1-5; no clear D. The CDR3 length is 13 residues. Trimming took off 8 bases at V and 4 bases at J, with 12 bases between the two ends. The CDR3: CASSLSGNQPQHF. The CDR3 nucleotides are TGTGCCAGCTCCCTGAGCGGTAATCAGCCCCAGCATTTT.

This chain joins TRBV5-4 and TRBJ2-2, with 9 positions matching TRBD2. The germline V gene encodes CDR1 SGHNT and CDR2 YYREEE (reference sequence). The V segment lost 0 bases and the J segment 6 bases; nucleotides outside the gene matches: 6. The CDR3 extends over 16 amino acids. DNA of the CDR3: TGTGCCAGCAGCTTGGCAGGCGGGAGGGCCGCCGGGGAGCTGTTTTTT. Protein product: CASSLAGGRAAGELFF.